A single sample is the source of the 5 T cell receptor beta chains below, sequenced in a study of T cell repertoires in cytomegalovirus infection. TCRdb recomputed calls from the reads with MiXCR, one row per CDR3 protein. The sample includes approximately 220,000 distinct CDR3 sequences, roughly 34% of them seen just once. These TCRs are of unknown antigen specificity. The starting material was CD8+ T cells from cultured PBMCs, obtained from culture after CMV antigen stimulation. These receptor sequences come from a human donor in good health (CMV status not recorded). Some clones in this sample may be carry-over from other donors' samples.

V and J are TRBV7-2 and TRBJ1-2; D is unresolved. The CDR3 is 17 amino acids. Trimming took off 5 bases at V and 7 bases at J, with 26 bases between the two ends. Germline CDR1 and CDR2: SGHTA and FQGNSA. The CDR3 region is CASSTPHPIQIDPGYTF. In DNA, the CDR3 is TGTGCCAGCAGCACCCCTCACCCCATTCAAATAGATCCTGGCTACACCTTC.

The rearrangement uses TRBV27 and TRBJ2-3, with 7 bases identical to TRBD2. The CDR3 is 16 residues long. Germline assignment: CDR1 MNHEY and CDR2 SMNVEV (reference sequence). The V gene end was trimmed by 5 bases and the J gene end by 3 bases; junction bases not matched to a gene: 11. The CDR3 is CASSSAAGEVTDTQYF. For the CDR3, the DNA is TGTGCCAGCAGTAGCGCGGCGGGGGAAGTAACAGATACGCAGTATTTT.

The gene calls are TRBV7-9 and TRBJ2-5, with 10 bases that match TRBD2. Trimming cost V 5 bases and J 3 bases; bases outside gene matches: 12. Germline V gene sequence: CDR1 SEHNR, CDR2 FQNEAQ (reference sequence). The CDR3 runs to 17 residues. The CDR3 loop is CASSPRGTSVTKETQYF. The CDR3 DNA follows: TGTGCCAGCAGCCCCCGCGGGACTAGCGTAACGAAAGAGACCCAGTACTTC.

This clonotype has a handful of counts. V and J are TRBV6-6 and TRBJ2-1; D is ambiguous. V dropped 6 bases and J dropped 0 bases, with 18 bases sitting between them. This CDR3 spans 17 amino acids. In germline, CDR1 is MNHNY, CDR2 SVGAGI (reference sequence). CDR3 bases: TGTGCCAGCAGCCAGAGTAAGAATAGGAGCTCCTACAATGAGCAGTTCTTC. Protein: CASSQSKNRSSYNEQFF.

This chain uses TRBV7-9 with TRBJ1-6, with D unclear. Trimming cost V 5 bases and J 5 bases, with 10 bases left between them. Germline V CDR1 and CDR2: SEHNR, FQNEAQ (reference sequence). This CDR3 spans 14 amino acids. Here the CDR3 reads CASSVRAHNSPLHF. The CDR3 DNA reads TGTGCCAGCAGCGTCCGGGCGCATAATTCACCCCTCCACTTT.